This TCR beta chain originates from a study of blood T cell repertoires in COVID-19. Study background: Spain, Italy and the United States supplied samples that represented acute and convalescent COVID-19. T cells, B-cell-depleted T cells, or PBMCs supplied cDNA or gDNA.

Per the original data handling: Amplification of reference gene primers provided the estimated nucleated cell counts. Sequenced by immunoSEQ multiplex PCR; TCRdb stores in-frame clones only, minus some. D and trimming were read from the DNA, whereas the V and J calls and clone size are those reported in that table. The sample consists of 100,000 to 150,000 clones, 85% to 90% of them appearing once. The TCR comes from a man aged 50-60 years with active COVID-19. Sequenced material: peripheral blood.

The DNA for the CDR3 is TGTGCCAGCGGCCCCGGACAGGGACGGTACGAGCAGTACTTC. Translating it yields CASGPGQGRYEQYF. The chain joins TRBV7-2 to TRBJ2-7; 8 positions match TRBD1. CDR3 size: 14 residues. V trimming: 8 bases; J trimming: 4 bases; junction bases outside the gene matches: 10. Germline loops: CDR1 SGHTA, CDR2 FQGNSA.